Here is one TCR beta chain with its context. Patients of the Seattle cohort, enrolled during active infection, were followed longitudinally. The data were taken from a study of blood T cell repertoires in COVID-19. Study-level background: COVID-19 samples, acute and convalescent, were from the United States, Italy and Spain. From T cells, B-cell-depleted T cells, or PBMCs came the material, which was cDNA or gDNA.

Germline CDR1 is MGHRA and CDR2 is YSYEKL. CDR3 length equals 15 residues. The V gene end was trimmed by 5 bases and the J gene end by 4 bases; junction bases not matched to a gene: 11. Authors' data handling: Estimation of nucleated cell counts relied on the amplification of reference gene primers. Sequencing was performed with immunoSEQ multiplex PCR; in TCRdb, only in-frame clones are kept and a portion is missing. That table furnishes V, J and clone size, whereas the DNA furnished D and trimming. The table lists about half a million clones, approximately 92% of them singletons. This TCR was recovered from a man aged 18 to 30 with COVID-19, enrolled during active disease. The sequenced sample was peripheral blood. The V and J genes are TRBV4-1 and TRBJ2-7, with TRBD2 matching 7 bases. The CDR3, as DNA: TGCGCCAGCAGCTCCTTCCTAGGGGAGGGTTACGAGCAGTACTTC. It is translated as CASSSFLGEGYEQYF.